This is a list of T cell receptor beta chains from one sample in a study of T cell responses to AZD1222 COVID-19 vaccine. Assay: immunoSEQ multiplex PCR; the TCRdb copy retains only in-frame clones and omits some. Among some 110,000 clones listed, roughly nine tenths were seen once. The source material was peripheral blood, sampled on day 0 of AZD1222 vaccination. Receptors were obtained from an adult in good health. Both conserved end residues are part of each CDR3. D genes are given only for firm matches. Where a row states a size, it is once, few, many or the class of an expanded clone; other rows omit it.

- | - | TRBJ1-1 | TRBV3-1/TRBV3-2 | CASSQSFRKHTEAFF | TGTGCCAGCAGCCAGTCCTTTAGGAAACACACTGAAGCTTTCTTT
- | - | TRBJ1-2 | TRBV5-5 | CASSPAGLGYTF | TGTGCCAGCAGCCCCGCGGGTCTTGGCTACACCTTC
- | once | TRBJ2-5 | TRBV5-1 | CARRLRNSPHETQYF | TGCGCCAGAAGGCTGAGGAATTCGCCCCACGAGACCCAGTACTTC
- | - | TRBJ1-1 | TRBV28 | CASSLQGKYSEAFF | TGTGCCAGCAGTTTACAGGGGAAATATTCGGAAGCTTTCTTT
- | - | TRBJ2-2 | TRBV30 | CAWSGTGTGELFF | TGTGCCTGGAGTGGCACAGGGACCGGGGAGCTGTTTTTT
TRBD1 | - | TRBJ2-1 | TRBV7-9 | CASSYDRAPHNEQFF | TGTGCCAGCAGCTACGACAGGGCCCCCCACAATGAGCAGTTCTTC
TRBD1 | - | TRBJ1-3 | TRBV6-5 | CASSYPGQNSPHTIYF | TGTGCCAGCAGTTACCCGGGACAGAACTCCCCCCACACCATATATTTT
TRBD2 | - | TRBJ2-1 | TRBV2 | CASSLAGDRTANEQFF | TGTGCCAGCAGCCTAGCGGGGGACCGAACCGCCAATGAGCAGTTCTTC
- | - | TRBJ1-3 | TRBV14 | CASSQITAGSGNTIYF | TGTGCCAGCAGCCAAATTACGGCCGGGAGCGGAAACACCATATATTTT
TRBD1 | - | TRBJ1-2 | TRBV19 | CASNPSRDRGGYGYTF | TGTGCCAGTAACCCCTCCAGGGACAGGGGAGGGTATGGCTACACCTTC
- | - | TRBJ1-1 | TRBV6-1 | CASSESFRVNSEAFF | TGTGCCAGCAGTGAAAGCTTCAGGGTGAATTCTGAAGCTTTCTTT
- | - | TRBJ1-2 | TRBV28 | CASSLGTTWSYTF | TGTGCCAGCAGTTTGGGGACAACCTGGAGCTACACCTTC
- | - | TRBJ2-7 | TRBV14 | CASSQQLAATYEQYF | TGTGCCAGCAGCCAGCAACTAGCAGCAACCTACGAGCAGTACTTC
- | - | TRBJ2-2 | TRBV19 | CASSIFASDTGELFF | TGTGCCAGTAGTATATTTGCTAGCGACACCGGGGAGCTGTTTTTT
- | few | TRBJ1-4 | TRBV28 | CASREAGTTNEKLFF | TGTGCCAGCAGGGAGGCAGGGACGACTAATGAAAAACTGTTTTTT
TRBD2 | - | TRBJ2-7 | TRBV4-2 | CASSQGSRTSGYEQYF | TGTGCCAGCAGCCAGGGGTCCAGGACTAGCGGCTACGAGCAGTACTTC
TRBD1 | - | TRBJ2-5 | TRBV3-1/TRBV3-2 | CASSRDRVSETQYF | TGTGCCAGTTCCCGGGACAGGGTTTCGGAGACCCAGTACTTC
- | - | TRBJ2-5 | TRBV7-9 | CASSPNQETQYF | TGTGCCAGCAGCCCCAACCAAGAGACCCAGTACTTC
- | once | TRBJ2-7 | TRBV7-9 | CASSRGHGLEFSYEQYF | TGTGCCAGCAGCAGGGGACACGGGTTAGAGTTCTCCTACGAGCAGTACTTC
TRBD1 | many | TRBJ1-5 | TRBV19 | CASSARNPGQGGQPQHF | TGTGCCAGTAGTGCTCGAAACCCGGGACAGGGAGGTCAGCCCCAGCATTTT
- | - | TRBJ1-2 | TRBV7-3 | CASSLDTRDGYTF | TGTGCCAGCAGCCTAGATACGAGAGATGGCTACACCTTC
TRBD1 | - | TRBJ1-3 | TRBV3-1/TRBV3-2 | CASSQLHRGGGNTIYF | TGTGCCAGCAGCCAACTCCACAGGGGAGGTGGAAACACCATATATTTT
- | few | TRBJ2-2 | TRBV9 | CASRRGNTGELFF | TGTGCCAGCCGCCGGGGCAACACCGGGGAGCTGTTTTTT
TRBD2 | - | TRBJ2-7 | TRBV6-5 | CASRVAGAYEQYF | TGTGCCAGCAGAGTAGCGGGAGCCTACGAGCAGTACTTC
TRBD1 | - | TRBJ1-5 | TRBV6-6 | CASRTTGGHQPQHF | TGTGCCAGCAGGACGACAGGGGGACATCAGCCCCAGCATTTT
- | few | TRBJ1-5 | TRBV30 | CAWSSGGNQPQHF | TGTGCCTGGAGTTCCGGGGGAAATCAGCCCCAGCATTTT
- | - | TRBJ1-5 | TRBV2 | CASSEALGIQPQHF | TGTGCCAGCAGTGAAGCGCTGGGGATTCAGCCCCAGCATTTT
- | - | TRBJ1-3 | TRBV5-6 | CASSFKPEGNTIYF | TGTGCCAGCAGCTTTAAACCCGAGGGAAACACCATATATTTT
- | - | TRBJ1-5 | TRBV20-1 | CSASRRGKVQPQHF | TGCAGTGCTAGTCGTAGAGGCAAGGTCCAGCCCCAGCATTTT
TRBD2 | - | TRBJ2-1 | TRBV4-1 | CASSQVTSGGALGQFF | TGCGCCAGCAGCCAAGTTACTAGCGGGGGGGCCTTAGGGCAGTTCTTC
- | - | TRBJ1-2 | TRBV11-2 | CASSLGGQGYGYTF | TGTGCCAGCAGCTTAGGGGGCCAGGGCTATGGCTACACCTTC
TRBD2 | - | TRBJ2-1 | TRBV18 | CASSPVGTMQFF | TGTGCCAGCTCACCAGTGGGGACTATGCAGTTCTTC
TRBD2 | - | TRBJ2-7 | TRBV7-8 | CASSLAPAGGYEQYF | TGTGCCAGCAGCTTAGCCCCAGCGGGAGGGTACGAGCAGTACTTC
TRBD1 | once | TRBJ2-7 | TRBV6-1 | CASSDDRAFSYEQYF | TGTGCCAGCAGTGACGACAGGGCGTTTTCCTACGAGCAGTACTTC
- | once | TRBJ2-5 | TRBV30 | CAWSVQGETQYF | TGTGCCTGGAGTGTACAAGGGGAGACCCAGTACTTC
- | - | TRBJ2-3 | TRBV5-1 | CASSLAAATDTQYF | TGCGCCAGCAGCTTGGCGGCAGCTACAGATACGCAGTATTTT
TRBD1 | - | TRBJ1-2 | TRBV6-5 | CASRGRGRNYGYTF | TGTGCCAGCCGGGGCAGGGGGCGTAACTATGGCTACACCTTC
- | - | TRBJ1-5 | TRBV27 | CASRPDFYQPQHF | TGTGCCAGCAGGCCGGACTTTTATCAGCCCCAGCATTTT
TRBD1 | - | TRBJ1-6 | TRBV2 | CASSVTGAQNSPLHF | TGTGCCAGCAGTGTGACAGGGGCACAAAATTCACCCCTCCACTTT
- | - | TRBJ1-5 | TRBV6-5 | CASRKDSYSNQPQHF | TGTGCCAGCAGGAAAGACAGTTATAGCAATCAGCCCCAGCATTTT
- | - | TRBJ1-1 | TRBV7-3 | CASSPQGNTEAFF | TGTGCCAGCAGCCCCCAAGGCAACACTGAAGCTTTCTTT
- | - | TRBJ1-1 | TRBV5-1 | CASSFYRAQNTEAFF | TGCGCCAGCAGCTTTTACAGGGCCCAGAACACTGAAGCTTTCTTT
- | - | TRBJ2-1 | TRBV30 | CAWSVQGGNEQFF | TGTGCCTGGAGTGTACAAGGGGGCAATGAGCAGTTCTTC
- | - | TRBJ2-1 | TRBV3-1/TRBV3-2 | CASSQEGQAYNEQFF | TGTGCCAGCAGCCAAGAGGGCCAGGCTTACAATGAGCAGTTCTTC
- | - | TRBJ2-7 | TRBV5-1 | CASSWQGPSYEQYF | TGCGCCAGCAGCTGGCAGGGGCCTTCCTACGAGCAGTACTTC
TRBD2 | - | TRBJ2-1 | TRBV7-3 | CASSLLAGVPGEQFF | TGTGCCAGCAGCTTACTAGCGGGGGTCCCGGGTGAGCAGTTCTTC
- | - | TRBJ2-7 | TRBV6-1 | CASSEGAGTGFDEQYF | TGTGCCAGCAGTGAAGGTGCGGGGACGGGGTTTGACGAGCAGTACTTC
TRBD1 | - | TRBJ2-1 | TRBV6-5 | CASSNRQGGFNEQFF | TGTGCCAGCAGTAATCGACAGGGGGGGTTCAATGAGCAGTTCTTC
TRBD2 | - | TRBJ2-1 | TRBV4-1 | CASSQEGLAGKNEQFF | TGCGCCAGCAGCCAAGAGGGACTAGCGGGGAAGAATGAGCAGTTCTTC
TRBD1 | - | TRBJ2-4 | TRBV19 | CASSGGEGAKNIQYF | TGTGCCAGTTCAGGGGGCGAGGGGGCCAAAAACATTCAGTACTTC
TRBD1 | - | TRBJ2-2 | TRBV7-3 | CASSFGGQGATGELFF | TGTGCCAGCAGCTTCGGGGGACAGGGGGCCACCGGGGAGCTGTTTTTT
- | - | TRBJ1-1 | TRBV30 | CAWTAGIAFF | TGTGCCTGGACCGCAGGAATAGCTTTCTTT
- | few | TRBJ2-3 | TRBV2 | CASRPASATQYF | TGTGCCAGCAGGCCTGCTAGCGCTACGCAGTATTTT
- | few | TRBJ2-7 | TRBV10-1 | CASSESAAQKGSYEQYF | TGCGCCAGCAGTGAGTCGGCCGCACAAAAGGGCTCCTACGAGCAGTACTTC
- | - | TRBJ1-4 | TRBV3-1/TRBV3-2 | CASSFGTYNEKLFF | TGTGCCAGCAGCTTCGGGACATATAATGAAAAACTGTTTTTT
TRBD1 | - | TRBJ1-1 | TRBV5-6 | CASSPRDRNTEAFF | TGTGCCAGCAGCCCCAGGGACAGGAACACTGAAGCTTTCTTT
- | once | TRBJ2-5 | TRBV12-3/TRBV12-4 | CASSLDLAETQYF | TGTGCCAGCAGTTTAGATCTAGCAGAGACCCAGTACTTC